This T cell receptor (beta chain) was identified in a study of T cell responses to AZD1222 COVID-19 vaccine. The CDR3 has 10 amino acids. Germline loops: CDR1 SNHLY, CDR2 FYNNEI. The ends were cut back, 8 bases at V and 8 bases at J, with 9 bases in the middle. Assay: immunoSEQ multiplex PCR; the TCRdb copy retains only in-frame clones and omits some. The table includes 95,000 to 150,000 clones, about 91% detected once. The study's findings and limits: Vaccine-associated CD4 TCRs spanned spike, dominant at 160-218 and 743-854. White British ancestry dominated among donors, who included more females, and clonal diversity was possibly underestimated. Regions left unmutated in variants are reportedly the target of nearly half of spike-specific TCRs. Among AZD1222 vaccinees, only 6 or 7 were seropositive at baseline.

Notes on this clone: Antigen specificity is unknown.

This chain joins TRBV2 and TRBJ1-2; unclear D gene. The material was peripheral blood, obtained on day 0 of AZD1222 vaccination. The sequence came from an adult in good health. As DNA, the CDR3 is TGTGCCAGCCGGAGAACAGGCTACACCTTC. Its translation: CASRRTGYTF.